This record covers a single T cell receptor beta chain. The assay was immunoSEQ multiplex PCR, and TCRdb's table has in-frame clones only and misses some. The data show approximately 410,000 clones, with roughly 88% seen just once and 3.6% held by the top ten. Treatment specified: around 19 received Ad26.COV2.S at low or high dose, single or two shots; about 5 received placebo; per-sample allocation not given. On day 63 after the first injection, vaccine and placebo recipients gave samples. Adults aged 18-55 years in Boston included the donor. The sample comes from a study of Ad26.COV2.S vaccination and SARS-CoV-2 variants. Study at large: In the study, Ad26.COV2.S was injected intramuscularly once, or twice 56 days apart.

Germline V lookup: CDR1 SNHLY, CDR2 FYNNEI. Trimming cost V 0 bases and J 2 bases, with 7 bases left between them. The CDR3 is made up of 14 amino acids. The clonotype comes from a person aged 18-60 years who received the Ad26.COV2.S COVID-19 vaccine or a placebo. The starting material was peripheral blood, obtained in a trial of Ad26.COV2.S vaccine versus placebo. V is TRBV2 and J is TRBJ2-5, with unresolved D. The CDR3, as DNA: TGTGCCAGCAGTGAAGCCGGGCAGCAAGAGACCCAGTACTTC. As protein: CASSEAGQQETQYF.